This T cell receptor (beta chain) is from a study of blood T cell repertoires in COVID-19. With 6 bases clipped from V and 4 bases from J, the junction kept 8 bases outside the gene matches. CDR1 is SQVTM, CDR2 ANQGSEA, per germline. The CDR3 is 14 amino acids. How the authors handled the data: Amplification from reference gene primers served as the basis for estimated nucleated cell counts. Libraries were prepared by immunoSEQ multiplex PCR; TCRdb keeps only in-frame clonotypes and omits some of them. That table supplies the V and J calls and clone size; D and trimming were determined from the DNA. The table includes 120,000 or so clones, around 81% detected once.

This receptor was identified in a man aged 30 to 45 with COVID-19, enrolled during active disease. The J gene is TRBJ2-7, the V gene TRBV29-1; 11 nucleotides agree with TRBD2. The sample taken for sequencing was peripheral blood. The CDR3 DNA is TGCAGCGTGGGCCGGGCTAGCGGGGGGTACGAGCAGTACTTC. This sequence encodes CSVGRASGGYEQYF.